This TCR beta chain is drawn from a study of T cell responses to AZD1222 COVID-19 vaccine. Assay used: immunoSEQ multiplex PCR; TCRdb lists only in-frame clones, some missing. The table includes around 140,000 clones, approximately 90% detected once. This CDR3 contains 16 residues. Points from the study as a whole: There were mostly white British donors and more females than males, and clonal diversity was possibly underestimated.

Points on this clone: Its antigen remains unknown.

This specimen consisted of peripheral blood, obtained on day 0 of AZD1222 vaccination. The sequence derives from an adult in good health. The chain uses TRBV21-1 and TRBJ2-4; the DNA was not compared with TRBD1, the D call given in the table. TRBV21-1 corresponds to a pseudogene. CDR3 in DNA: TGTGCCAGCAGCAAAGGCCCAGGGTGGGTCAAAAACATTCAGTACTTC. This sequence encodes CASSKGPGWVKNIQYF.